This TCR beta chain is drawn from a study of human T cells and chemical hapten exposure. Trimming pared 4 bases from V and 0 bases from J, leaving 16 bases between. The CDR3 is 17 residues long. The V gene's germline CDR1 is MNHEY and CDR2 SVGEGT. This clonotype was counted only a few times. From whole blood left unfractionated, total RNA was extracted. TCRdb recomputed calls from the 5' RACE reads with MiXCR, one row per CDR3 protein. In the table there are about 80,000 distinct CDR3 sequences, more than 7.5% of which are singletons. The gene calls are TRBV6-2 or TRBV6-3 and TRBJ1-5; D possibly corresponds to TRBD1 (5 bases). This sequence was found in a male donor in good health. The CDR3: CASSLPRQSTSNQPQHF. The CDR3 bases are TGTGCCAGCAGTTTACCTCGACAGAGCACTAGCAATCAGCCCCAGCATTTT.